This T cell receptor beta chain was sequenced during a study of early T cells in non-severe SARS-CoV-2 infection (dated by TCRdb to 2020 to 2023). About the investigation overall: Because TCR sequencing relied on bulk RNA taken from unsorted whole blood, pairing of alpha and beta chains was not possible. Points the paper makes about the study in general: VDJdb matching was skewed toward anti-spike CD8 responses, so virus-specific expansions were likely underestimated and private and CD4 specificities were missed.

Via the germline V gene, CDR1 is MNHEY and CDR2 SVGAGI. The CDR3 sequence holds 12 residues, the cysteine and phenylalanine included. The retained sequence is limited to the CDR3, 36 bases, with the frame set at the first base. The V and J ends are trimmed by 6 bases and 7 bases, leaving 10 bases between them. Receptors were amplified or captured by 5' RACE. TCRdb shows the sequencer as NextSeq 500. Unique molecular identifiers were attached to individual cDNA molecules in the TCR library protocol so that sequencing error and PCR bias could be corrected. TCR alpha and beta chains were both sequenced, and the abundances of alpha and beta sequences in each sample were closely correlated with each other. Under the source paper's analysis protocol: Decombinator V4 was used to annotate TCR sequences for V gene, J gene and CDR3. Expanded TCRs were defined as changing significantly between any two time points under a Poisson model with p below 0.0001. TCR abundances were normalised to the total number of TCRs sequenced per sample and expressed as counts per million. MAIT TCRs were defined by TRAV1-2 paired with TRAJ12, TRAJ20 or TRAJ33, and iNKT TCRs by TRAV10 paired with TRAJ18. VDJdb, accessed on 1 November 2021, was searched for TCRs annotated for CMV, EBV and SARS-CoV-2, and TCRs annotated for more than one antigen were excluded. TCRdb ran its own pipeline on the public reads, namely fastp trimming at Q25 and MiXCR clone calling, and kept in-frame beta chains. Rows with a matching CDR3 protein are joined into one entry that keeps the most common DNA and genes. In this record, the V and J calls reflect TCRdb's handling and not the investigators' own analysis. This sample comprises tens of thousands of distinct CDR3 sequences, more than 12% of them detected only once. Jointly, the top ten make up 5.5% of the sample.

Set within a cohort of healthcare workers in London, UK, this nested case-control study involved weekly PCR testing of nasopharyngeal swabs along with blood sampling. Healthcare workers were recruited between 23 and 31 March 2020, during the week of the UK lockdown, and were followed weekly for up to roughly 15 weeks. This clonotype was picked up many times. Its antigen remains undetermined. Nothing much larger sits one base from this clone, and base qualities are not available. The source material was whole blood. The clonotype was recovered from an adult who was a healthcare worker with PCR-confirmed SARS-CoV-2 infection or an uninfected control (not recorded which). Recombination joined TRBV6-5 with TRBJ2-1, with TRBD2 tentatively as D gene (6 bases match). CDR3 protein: CASRGGRNEQFF. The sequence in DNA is TGTGCCAGCAGGGGAGGTAGGAATGAGCAGTTCTTC.